The rows below give T cell receptor beta chains drawn from one sample of a study of T cell changes during pregnancy in multiple sclerosis. TCRdb's copy holds only in-frame clones and misses some; the assay was immunoSEQ multiplex PCR. The sample carries more than 35,000 clones, more than 85% recorded once. The source material was CD4+ T cells from peripheral blood mononuclear cells, sampled in the third trimester of pregnancy. These receptor sequences come from a female donor in good health, enrolled as a control in a pregnancy study. Both conserved end residues are part of each CDR3. Fields, in order: V gene, J gene, CDR3 protein.

v_gene: TRBV27
j_gene: TRBJ1-2
CDR3aa: CASSFNRGTGYTF

v_gene: TRBV2
j_gene: TRBJ1-1
CDR3aa: CATLGNRNREAFF

v_gene: TRBV10-3
j_gene: TRBJ1-1
CDR3aa: CAITSPEAGRTEAFF

v_gene: TRBV2
j_gene: TRBJ2-2
CDR3aa: CASSGDRGSADTGELFF

v_gene: TRBV4-3
j_gene: TRBJ2-1
CDR3aa: CASSQEALAVPSYNEQFF

v_gene: TRBV7-9
j_gene: TRBJ1-1
CDR3aa: CASSTRQGIEAFF

v_gene: TRBV7-2
j_gene: TRBJ1-4
CDR3aa: CASSLFRGLGEKLFF

v_gene: TRBV28
j_gene: TRBJ2-5
CDR3aa: CASSSPPEGAYETQYF

v_gene: TRBV5-6
j_gene: TRBJ1-3
CDR3aa: CASSLGGTARRGNTIYF

v_gene: TRBV5-1
j_gene: TRBJ1-6
CDR3aa: CASSLESSSPLHF

v_gene: TRBV29-1
j_gene: TRBJ2-7
CDR3aa: CSVVGLRPYEQYF

v_gene: TRBV28
j_gene: TRBJ1-2
CDR3aa: CASTDPTGLGYTF

v_gene: TRBV4-2
j_gene: TRBJ2-7
CDR3aa: CASSPTSGELYEQYF

v_gene: TRBV28
j_gene: TRBJ2-1
CDR3aa: CASVERGGSDEQFF

v_gene: TRBV19
j_gene: TRBJ1-1
CDR3aa: CASSIQRRGGRGTEAFF

v_gene: TRBV29-1
j_gene: TRBJ2-7
CDR3aa: CSVATGAYEQYF

v_gene: TRBV28
j_gene: TRBJ1-4
CDR3aa: CASSPQGATNEKLFF

v_gene: TRBV28
j_gene: TRBJ2-6
CDR3aa: CASSSTGAGANVLTF

v_gene: TRBV5-4
j_gene: TRBJ1-5
CDR3aa: CASSPGGPYSNQPQHF

v_gene: TRBV7-9
j_gene: TRBJ2-2
CDR3aa: CASSLDFGQERSNTGELFF

v_gene: TRBV18
j_gene: TRBJ1-2
CDR3aa: CASSTVSGQGNGYTF

v_gene: TRBV28
j_gene: TRBJ2-5
CDR3aa: CASSPLKYQETQYF

v_gene: TRBV6-4
j_gene: TRBJ2-4
CDR3aa: CASSGGRGNIQYF

v_gene: TRBV18
j_gene: TRBJ1-5
CDR3aa: CASSPGADGQPQHF

v_gene: TRBV5-6
j_gene: TRBJ1-2
CDR3aa: CASSLGGLDGYTF

v_gene: TRBV9
j_gene: TRBJ1-4
CDR3aa: CASSASTGGSREKLFF

v_gene: TRBV5-1
j_gene: TRBJ1-5
CDR3aa: CASSLRTGADQPQHF

v_gene: TRBV5-8
j_gene: TRBJ2-5
CDR3aa: CASSFRAPGGGVRETQYF

v_gene: TRBV27
j_gene: TRBJ2-1
CDR3aa: CASSFRVRVVGSNEQFF

v_gene: TRBV7-9
j_gene: TRBJ1-6
CDR3aa: CASSLVGQNSPLHF

v_gene: TRBV7-9
j_gene: TRBJ2-1
CDR3aa: CASIPVGSSYNEQFF

v_gene: TRBV7-3
j_gene: TRBJ1-1
CDR3aa: CASSPMLFGGTEAFF

v_gene: TRBV2
j_gene: TRBJ1-5
CDR3aa: CASSRTGYSNQPQHF

v_gene: TRBV7-9
j_gene: TRBJ1-2
CDR3aa: CASSFDMSYGYTF

v_gene: TRBV7-2
j_gene: TRBJ1-1
CDR3aa: CASSLAAKNTEAFF

v_gene: TRBV5-1
j_gene: TRBJ2-5
CDR3aa: CASSWQGAGGETQYF

v_gene: TRBV18
j_gene: TRBJ1-6
CDR3aa: CASSPDRVPLHF

v_gene: TRBV6-5
j_gene: TRBJ2-3
CDR3aa: CASSYSPGNTDTQYF

v_gene: TRBV21-1
j_gene: TRBJ1-5
CDR3aa: CASSKFAAKTIRESNQPQHF

v_gene: TRBV4-3
j_gene: TRBJ2-3
CDR3aa: CASSQGGLAGVGVLDTQYF

v_gene: TRBV19
j_gene: TRBJ1-5
CDR3aa: CASTPGWGGSTNQPQHF

v_gene: TRBV29-1
j_gene: TRBJ1-1
CDR3aa: CSVARGRDTEAFF

v_gene: TRBV4-2
j_gene: TRBJ2-1
CDR3aa: CASSQAAGSVNNEQFF

v_gene: TRBV9
j_gene: TRBJ2-1
CDR3aa: CASSVSSPSSYNEQFF